The 8 T cell receptor beta chains given below trace back to one sample, sequenced in a study of radiotherapy plus CTLA-4 blockade in lung cancer. Libraries were prepared by immunoSEQ multiplex PCR; TCRdb keeps only in-frame clonotypes and omits some of them. The repertoire holds about 91,000 clones, with less than 80% as singletons. This specimen consisted of peripheral blood, obtained from a patient treated with radiotherapy plus ipilimumab. All receptors derive from a human donor with non-small cell lung cancer that progressed on radiotherapy plus ipilimumab.

This clone occurred a few times. J is TRBJ1-6 and V is TRBV6-4; possibly TRBD1 for D (5 bases). Trimming pared 6 bases from V and 7 bases from J, leaving 10 bases between. Germline CDR1 is MRHNA and CDR2 is SNTAGT. The CDR3 is 13 amino acids. As DNA, the CDR3 is TGTGCCAGCAGCCGGGACCTGAATTCACCCCTCCACTTT. Translation: CASSRDLNSPLHF.

V gene TRBV11-3 combines with J gene TRBJ2-2; D may match TRBD1 or TRBD2 (6 bases each). Per germline, CDR1 SGHNT and CDR2 YENEEA. The CDR3 is made up of 13 amino acids. Trimming pared 5 bases from V and 7 bases from J, leaving 11 bases between. CDR3: CASSLGGYGELFF. The CDR3 DNA follows: TGTGCCAGCAGCCTAGGGGGGTACGGGGAGCTGTTTTTT.

The gene calls are TRBV27 and TRBJ1-2, with D possibly matching TRBD1 (5 bases). CDR1 and CDR2 (germline): MNHEY, SMNVEV (reference sequence). V lost 3 bases to trimming and J lost 6 bases, with 11 bases between them. This CDR3 comprises 13 residues. The CDR3 reads CASSFPEGNGYTF. CDR3 nucleotides: TGTGCCAGCAGTTTTCCCGAGGGGAATGGCTACACCTTC.

This clone was detected a few times. J is TRBJ1-4 and V is TRBV28, with TRBD1 matching over 10 bases. This CDR3 has 15 amino acids. Germline V gives CDR1 MDHEN, CDR2 SYDVKM. V gave up 6 bases and J gave up 5 bases; unmatched junction bases: 6. For the CDR3, the DNA is TGTGCCAGCAGCATGACAGGGGGCGGGAATGAAAAACTGTTTTTT. It yields the protein CASSMTGGGNEKLFF.

The V call is TRBV2, the J call TRBJ1-4; D is unresolved. The CDR3 extends over 10 amino acids. CDR1 is SNHLY and CDR2 is FYNNEI in the germline V gene. The CDR3 DNA reads TGTGGAGTTGGGAATGAAAAACTGTTTTTT. Protein sequence: CGVGNEKLFF.

Notes on this clone: Additional DNA sequences in this sample encode the identical CDR3. J is TRBJ2-7 and V is TRBV5-1; D remains unclear. The CDR3 length is 14 residues. The germline CDR1 and CDR2 sequences are SGHRS and YFSETQ. V was clipped by 0 bases and J by 2 bases, with 9 bases between them. CDR3 sequence (DNA): TGCGCCAGCAGCTTGGGCGGCAGAACCTACGAGCAGTACTTC. It encodes CASSLGGRTYEQYF. The variable domain in full, with the rest retrieved from reference TRBV5-1 and TRBJ2-7, is KAGVTQTPRYLIKTRGQQVTLSCSPISGHRSVSWYQQTPGQGLQFLFEYFSETQRNKGNFPGRFSGRQFSNSRSEMNVSTLELGDSALYLCASSLGGRTYEQYFGPGTRLTVT.

This chain joins TRBV4-2 and TRBJ1-1, with D uncertain. Trimming removed 4 bases from V and 1 base from J, with 10 bases in between. The CDR3 runs to 14 residues. CDR1 is LGHNA and CDR2 is YNFKEQ in the germline V gene. The CDR3 DNA reads as TGTGCCAGCAGCCCCGGGCTTGGGAACACTGAAGCTTTCTTT. This encodes CASSPGLGNTEAFF.

V gene TRBV18 combines with J gene TRBJ1-5; maybe TRBD1 (5 bases). The CDR3 runs 13 residues. Trimming took off 3 bases at V and 5 bases at J, with 8 bases between the two ends. Germline CDR1 reads KGHSH; CDR2 reads LQKENI. CDR3 in amino acids: CASSPGGDQPQHF. CDR3 in DNA: TGTGCCAGCTCACCCGGGGGAGATCAGCCCCAGCATTTT.